The clone carrying this TCR beta chain was counted ten times or more. The germline V gene has CDR1 SQVTM and CDR2 ANQGSEA. This CDR3 has 14 residues. The germline V and J ends were trimmed by 2 bases and 8 bases, with 16 bases remaining between them. This sample stems from a study of beta chain features in type 1 diabetes. In the study overall: The number of sorted cells examined across all samples was around 98 million.

What was sequenced were expressed TCRB transcripts, since all of the isolated RNA had been reverse transcribed. Method: immunoSEQ multiplex PCR; TCRdb's copy keeps in-frame clones and lacks some. The repertoire includes some 500,000 clones, over 10% of them detected once, and over 0.035% sits in the top ten. The material sequenced was naive CD4+ T cells from blood. V gene TRBV29-1 combines with J gene TRBJ2-1; D gene uncertain. The sequence was obtained from a woman younger than 35 in good health. This CDR3 is CSVEKGLPPDEQFF. The CDR3 DNA is TGCAGCGTTGAAAAGGGTTTACCCCCGGATGAGCAGTTCTTC.